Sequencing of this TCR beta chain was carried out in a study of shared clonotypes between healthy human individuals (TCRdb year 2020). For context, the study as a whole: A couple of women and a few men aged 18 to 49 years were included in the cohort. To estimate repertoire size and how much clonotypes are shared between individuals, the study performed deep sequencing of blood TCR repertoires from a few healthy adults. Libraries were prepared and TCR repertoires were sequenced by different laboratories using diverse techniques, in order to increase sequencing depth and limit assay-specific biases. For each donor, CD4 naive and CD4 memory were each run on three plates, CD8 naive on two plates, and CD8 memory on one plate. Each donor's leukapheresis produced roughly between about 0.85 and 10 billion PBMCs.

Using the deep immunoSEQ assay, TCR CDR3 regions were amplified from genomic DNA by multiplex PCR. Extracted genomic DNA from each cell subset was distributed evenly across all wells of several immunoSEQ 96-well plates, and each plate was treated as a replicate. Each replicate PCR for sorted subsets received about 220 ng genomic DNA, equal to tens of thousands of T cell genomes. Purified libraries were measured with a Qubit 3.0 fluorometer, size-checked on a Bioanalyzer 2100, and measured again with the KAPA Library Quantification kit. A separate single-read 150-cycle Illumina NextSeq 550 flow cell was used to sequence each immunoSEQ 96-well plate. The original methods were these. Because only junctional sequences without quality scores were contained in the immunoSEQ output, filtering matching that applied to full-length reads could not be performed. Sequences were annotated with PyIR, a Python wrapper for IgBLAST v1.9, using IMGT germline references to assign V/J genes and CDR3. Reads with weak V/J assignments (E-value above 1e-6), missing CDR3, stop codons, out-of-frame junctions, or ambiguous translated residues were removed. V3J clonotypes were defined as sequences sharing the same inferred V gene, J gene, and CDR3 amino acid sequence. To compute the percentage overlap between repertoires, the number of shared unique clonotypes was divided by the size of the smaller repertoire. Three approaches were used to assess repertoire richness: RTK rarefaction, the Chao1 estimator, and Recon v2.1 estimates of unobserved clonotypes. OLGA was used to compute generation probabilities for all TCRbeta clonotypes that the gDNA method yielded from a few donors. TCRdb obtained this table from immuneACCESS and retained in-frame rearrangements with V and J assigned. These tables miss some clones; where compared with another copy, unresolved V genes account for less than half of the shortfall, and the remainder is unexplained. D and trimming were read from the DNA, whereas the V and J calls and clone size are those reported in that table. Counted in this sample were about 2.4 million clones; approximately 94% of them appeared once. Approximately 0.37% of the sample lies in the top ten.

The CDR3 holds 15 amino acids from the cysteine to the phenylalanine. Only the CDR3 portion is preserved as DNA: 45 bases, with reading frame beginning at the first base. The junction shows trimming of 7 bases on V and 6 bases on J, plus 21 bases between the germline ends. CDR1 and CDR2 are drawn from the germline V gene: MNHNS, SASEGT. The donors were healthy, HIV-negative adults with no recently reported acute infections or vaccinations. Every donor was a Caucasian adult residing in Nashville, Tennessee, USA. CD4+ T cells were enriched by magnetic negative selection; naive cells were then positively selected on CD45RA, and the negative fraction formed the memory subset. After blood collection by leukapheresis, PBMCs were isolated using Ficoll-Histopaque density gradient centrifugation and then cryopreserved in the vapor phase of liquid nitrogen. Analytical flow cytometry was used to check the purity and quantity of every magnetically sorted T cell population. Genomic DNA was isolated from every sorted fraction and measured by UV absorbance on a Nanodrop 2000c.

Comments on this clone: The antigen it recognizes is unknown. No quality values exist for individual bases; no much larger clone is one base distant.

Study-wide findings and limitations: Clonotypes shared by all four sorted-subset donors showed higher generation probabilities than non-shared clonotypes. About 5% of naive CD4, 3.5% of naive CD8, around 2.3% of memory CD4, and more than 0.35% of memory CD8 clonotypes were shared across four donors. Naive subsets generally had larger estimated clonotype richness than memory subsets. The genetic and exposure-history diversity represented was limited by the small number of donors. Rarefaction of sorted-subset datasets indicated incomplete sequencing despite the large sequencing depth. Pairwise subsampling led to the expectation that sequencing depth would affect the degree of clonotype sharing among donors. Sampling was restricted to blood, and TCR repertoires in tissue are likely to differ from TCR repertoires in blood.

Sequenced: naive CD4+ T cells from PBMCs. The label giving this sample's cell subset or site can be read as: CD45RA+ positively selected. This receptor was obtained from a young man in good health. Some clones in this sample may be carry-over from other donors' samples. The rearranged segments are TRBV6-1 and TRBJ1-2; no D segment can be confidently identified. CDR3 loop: CASTPLGDRLHGYTF. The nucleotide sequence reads TGTGCCAGCACCCCCCTCGGGGATCGACTACATGGCTACACCTTC.